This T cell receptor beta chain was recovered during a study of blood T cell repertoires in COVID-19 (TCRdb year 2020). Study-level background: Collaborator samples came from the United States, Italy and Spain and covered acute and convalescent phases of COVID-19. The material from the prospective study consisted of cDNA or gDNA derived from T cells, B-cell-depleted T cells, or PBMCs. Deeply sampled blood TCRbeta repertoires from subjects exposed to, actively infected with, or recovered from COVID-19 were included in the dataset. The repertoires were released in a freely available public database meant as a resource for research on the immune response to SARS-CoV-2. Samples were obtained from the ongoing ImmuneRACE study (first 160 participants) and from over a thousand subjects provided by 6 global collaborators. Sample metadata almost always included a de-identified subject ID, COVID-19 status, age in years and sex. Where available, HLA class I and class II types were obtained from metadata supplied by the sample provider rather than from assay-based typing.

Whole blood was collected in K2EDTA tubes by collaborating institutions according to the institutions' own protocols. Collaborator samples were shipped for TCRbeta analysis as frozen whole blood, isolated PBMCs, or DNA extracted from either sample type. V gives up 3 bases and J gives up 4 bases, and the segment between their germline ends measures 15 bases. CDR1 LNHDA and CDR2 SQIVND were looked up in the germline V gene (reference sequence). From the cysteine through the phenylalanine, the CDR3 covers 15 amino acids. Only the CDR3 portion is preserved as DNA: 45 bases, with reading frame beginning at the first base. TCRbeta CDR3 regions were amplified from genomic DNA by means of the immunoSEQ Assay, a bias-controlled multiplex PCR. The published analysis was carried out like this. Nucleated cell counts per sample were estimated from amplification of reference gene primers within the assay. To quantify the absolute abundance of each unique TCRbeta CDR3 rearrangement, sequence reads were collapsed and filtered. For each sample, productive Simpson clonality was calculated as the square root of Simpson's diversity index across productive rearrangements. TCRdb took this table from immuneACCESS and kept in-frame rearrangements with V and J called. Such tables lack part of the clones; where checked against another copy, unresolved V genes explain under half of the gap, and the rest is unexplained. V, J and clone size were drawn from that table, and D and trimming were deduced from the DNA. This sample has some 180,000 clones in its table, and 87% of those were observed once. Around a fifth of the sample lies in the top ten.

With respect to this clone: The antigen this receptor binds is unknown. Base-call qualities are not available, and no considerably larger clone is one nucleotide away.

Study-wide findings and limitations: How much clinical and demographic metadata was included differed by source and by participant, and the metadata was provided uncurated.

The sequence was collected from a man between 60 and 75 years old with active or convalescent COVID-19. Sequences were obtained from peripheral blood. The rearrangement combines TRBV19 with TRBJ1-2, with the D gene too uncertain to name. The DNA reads TGTGCCAGTAGTATGAGCAGTCGGGGAAGCTATGGCTACACCTTC. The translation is CASSMSSRGSYGYTF.